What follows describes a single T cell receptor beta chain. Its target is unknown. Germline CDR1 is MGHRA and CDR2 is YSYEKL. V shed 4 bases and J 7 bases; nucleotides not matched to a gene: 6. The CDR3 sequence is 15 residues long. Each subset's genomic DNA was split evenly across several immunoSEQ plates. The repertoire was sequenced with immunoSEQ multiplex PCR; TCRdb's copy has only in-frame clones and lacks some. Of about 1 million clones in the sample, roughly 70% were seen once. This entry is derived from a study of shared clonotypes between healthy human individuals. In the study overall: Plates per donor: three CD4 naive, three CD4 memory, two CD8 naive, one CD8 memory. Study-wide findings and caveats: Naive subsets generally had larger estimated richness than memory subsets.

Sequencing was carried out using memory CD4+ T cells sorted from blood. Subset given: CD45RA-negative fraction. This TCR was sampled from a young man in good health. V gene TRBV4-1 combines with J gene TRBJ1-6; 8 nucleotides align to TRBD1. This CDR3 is CASSPRNRGNSPLHF. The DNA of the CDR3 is TGCGCCAGCAGCCCCCGGAACAGGGGGAATTCACCCCTCCACTTT.